This passage covers 31 T cell receptor beta chains from one sample sequenced in a study of shared clonotypes between healthy human individuals. TCRdb's copy holds only in-frame clones and misses some; the assay was immunoSEQ multiplex PCR. The sample records 400,000 to 600,000 clones, roughly 77% being singletons. The sample comprised PBMCs. The receptor source for this set is a woman in her forties in good health. Some clones in this sample may be carry-over from other donors' samples.

The rearrangement links TRBV10-3 to TRBJ2-1; a possible D gene is TRBD2 (6 bases). The V end lost 10 bases, the J end lost 7 bases, and 17 bases lay between the germline ends. The CDR3 has 13 residues. Per germline, CDR1 ENHRY and CDR2 SYGVKD. Here the CDR3 reads CATRTMTDNEQFF. The CDR3 DNA follows: TGTGCCACCCGGACTATGACCGATAATGAGCAGTTCTTC.

The chain has TRBV15 and TRBJ1-5; 8 nucleotides agree with TRBD1. CDR3 length: 16 amino acids. From germline, CDR1 is LNHNV and CDR2 YYDKDF (reference sequence). V lost 0 bases and J lost 4; bases outside the gene matches: 5. The CDR3 protein is CATSRDDRGPNQPQHF. As DNA, the CDR3 is TGTGCCACCAGCAGAGATGACAGGGGACCAAATCAGCCCCAGCATTTT. Variable domain in full (rest from reference TRBV15 and TRBJ1-5): DAMVIQNPRYQVTQFGKPVTLSCSQTLNHNVMYWYQQKSSQAPKLLFHYYDKDFNNEADTPDNFQSRRPNTSFCFLDIRSPGLGDTAMYLCATSRDDRGPNQPQHFGDGTRLSIL.

CDR3 sequence (DNA): TGTGCCATCAGTGAGCGGACATCGGCAGAGACCCAGTACTTC. It codes for CAISERTSAETQYF. The J gene is TRBJ2-5, the V gene TRBV10-3; D may be TRBD1 (5 bases). This CDR3 has 14 amino acids. V lost 2 bases and J 4 bases, leaving 11 bases between the germline ends. Germline V lookup: CDR1 ENHRY, CDR2 SYGVKD.

This sequence joins TRBV5-8 and TRBJ1-1; possible D gene TRBD1, 5 bases. The germline V gene encodes CDR1 SGHTS and CDR2 YDEGEE. This CDR3 region has 14 residues. V was trimmed by 0 bases and J by 1 base, leaving 7 bases between them. DNA for the CDR3: TGTGCCAGCAGCTTGGCAGGGCAGAACACTGAAGCTTTCTTT. Amino acid sequence: CASSLAGQNTEAFF.

The J gene is TRBJ1-1, the V gene TRBV30; D uncertain. In germline, CDR1 is GTSNPN, CDR2 SVGIG (reference sequence). The CDR3 consists of 14 residues. Trimming shortened V by 2 bases and J by 0 bases, and 10 bases separated the two germline ends. The chain's CDR3 is CAWSRSTMNTEAFF. Here the CDR3 DNA reads TGTGCCTGGAGTAGAAGCACCATGAACACTGAAGCTTTCTTT. The entire variable domain, with the rest obtained from reference TRBV30 and TRBJ1-1, is as follows: SQTIHQWPATLVQPVGSPLSLECTVEGTSNPNLYWYRQAAGRGLQLLFYSVGIGQISSEVPQNLSASRPQDRQFILSSKKLLLSDSGFYLCAWSRSTMNTEAFFGQGTRLTVV.

This rearrangement joins TRBV11-3 to TRBJ2-5; D gene uncertain. Germline CDR1 reads SGHNT; CDR2 reads YENEEA. CDR3 length: 11 residues. The germline V and J ends were trimmed by 5 bases and 5 bases, with 6 bases remaining between them. CDR3 nucleotide sequence: TGTGCCAGCAGCCGCCGCGAGACCCAGTACTTC. It encodes CASSRRETQYF.

The rearrangement links TRBV9 to TRBJ2-1, with D maybe TRBD2 (7 bases). From germline, CDR1 is SGDLS and CDR2 YYNGEE. There are 14 residues in the CDR3. V shed 3 bases and J shed 13 bases, with 20 bases lying between them. The CDR3 region is CASSAQTSGTSQFF. Written as DNA, the CDR3 is TGTGCCAGCAGCGCCCAGACCAGCGGGACATCACAGTTCTTC.

CDR3 region: CASSIGGTYYEQYF. In DNA form, the CDR3 reads TGTGCCAGTAGTATCGGGGGGACTTACTACGAGCAGTACTTC. The genes are TRBV19 and TRBJ2-7; 7 bases are a match to TRBD2. The CDR3 length is 14 residues. The germline V gene has CDR1 LNHDA and CDR2 SQIVND (reference sequence). V lost 3 bases and J lost 3; bases outside the gene matches: 5. The whole variable domain, remainder taken from reference TRBV19 and TRBJ2-7, is DGGITQSPKYLFRKEGQNVTLSCEQNLNHDAMYWYRQDPGQGLRLIYYSQIVNDFQKGDIAEGYSVSREKKESFPLTVTSAQKNPTAFYLCASSIGGTYYEQYFGPGTRLTVT.

This chain connects TRBV7-9 to TRBJ2-5; D gene uncertain. Germline V CDR1 and CDR2: SEHNR, FQNEAQ (reference sequence). The CDR3 length is 14 residues. Trimming removed 6 bases at V and 1 base at J, with 12 bases between. The CDR3 here is CASRSVDSQETQYF. Written as DNA, the CDR3 is TGTGCCAGCAGGTCCGTGGATAGCCAAGAGACCCAGTACTTC.

This chain links TRBV7-2 with TRBJ2-3, with 9 nucleotides matching TRBD1. Germline loops: CDR1 SGHTA, CDR2 FQGNSA. The CDR3 runs to 15 residues. J gave up 2 bases and V 5 bases, and 5 bases lay outside the gene matches. CDR3 bases: TGTGCCAGCAGCAAACAGGGGGCCTTCACAGATACGCAGTATTTT. Encoded protein: CASSKQGAFTDTQYF.

The V and J genes are TRBV2 and TRBJ2-3; 10 bases are shared with TRBD1. The CDR3 covers 15 residues. V was pared by 6 bases and J by 4 bases, with 7 bases of the junction left unmatched. CDR1 and CDR2 (germline): SNHLY, FYNNEI. The CDR3 sequence is CASSAGQGSADTQYF. Written as DNA, the CDR3 is TGTGCCAGCAGCGCGGGACAGGGGAGCGCAGATACGCAGTATTTT.

The rearrangement joins TRBV5-1 to TRBJ2-5, with D perhaps being TRBD1 or TRBD2 (6 bases each). The V and J ends lost 4 bases and 0 bases respectively, with 16 bases between them. Per germline, CDR1 SGHRS and CDR2 YFSETQ. This CDR3 is 16 amino acids long. The CDR3 nucleotides are TGCGCCAGCAGCAACAGGGACTTTGAGTACCAAGAGACCCAGTACTTC. Its translation is CASSNRDFEYQETQYF.

This clone was seen only once. The chain recombines TRBV30 with TRBJ1-5; D remains ambiguous. V dropped 3 bases and J dropped 0 bases, with 12 bases sitting between them. CDR1 is GTSNPN, CDR2 SVGIG, per germline (reference sequence). The CDR3 is 15 residues long. Here the CDR3 reads CAWSLDGSSNQPQHF. Written as DNA, the CDR3 is TGTGCCTGGAGCCTTGACGGTAGTAGCAATCAGCCCCAGCATTTT.

Concerning this clone itself: The same CDR3 can be traced to other DNA sequences in this sample. The chain employs TRBV15 and TRBJ1-5; D perhaps matches TRBD1 (5 bases). Germline V gives CDR1 LNHNV, CDR2 YYDKDF (reference sequence). CDR3 length: 16 amino acids. Trimming took 3 bases from V and 0 from J, leaving 12 bases between them. The CDR3, as DNA: TGTGCCACCAGCAGGGGGGACGGCTATAGCAATCAGCCCCAGCATTTT. Amino acid sequence: CATSRGDGYSNQPQHF.

The chain has TRBV2 and TRBJ1-6, with a possible D match to TRBD1 (5 bases). The CDR3 is made up of 14 amino acids. Germline V gene lookup returns CDR1 SNHLY and CDR2 FYNNEI. V was cut by 4 bases and J by 9 bases, with 13 bases left in between. CDR3 in amino acids: CASSALGVGSPLHF. The CDR3 DNA sequence: TGTGCCAGCAGTGCCCTAGGGGTGGGTTCACCCCTCCACTTT.

J is TRBJ1-3 and V is TRBV5-1; D gene unclear. V was pared by 0 bases and J by 0 bases, with 16 bases between. CDR3 length: 18 amino acids. Germline V lookup: CDR1 SGHRS, CDR2 YFSETQ. Here the CDR3 reads CASSLVGGRVRSGNTIYF. The CDR3, as DNA: TGCGCCAGCAGCTTGGTTGGCGGAAGAGTCCGCTCTGGAAACACCATATATTTT.

The chain joins TRBV11-2 to TRBJ2-7; D is unclear. V was clipped by 2 bases and J by 4 bases, with 6 bases between them. Germline values: CDR1 SGHAT, CDR2 FQNNGV. This CDR3 is built from 12 residues. DNA of the CDR3: TGTGCCAGCAGCTTATACCAATACGAGCAGTACTTC. Protein sequence: CASSLYQYEQYF.

The chain recombines TRBV6-6 with TRBJ2-7; D may be TRBD2 (6 bases). V was cut by 5 bases and J by 7 bases, with 15 bases left in between. The CDR3 covers 13 residues. Per germline, CDR1 MNHNY and CDR2 SVGAGI (reference sequence). CDR3 DNA: TGTGCCAGCAGTCCGGGACTCTATGGGGAGCAGTACTTC. This gives the protein CASSPGLYGEQYF.

The chain couples TRBV6-5 to TRBJ2-3; possible D gene TRBD1, 6 bases. V lost 5 bases and J 1 base, leaving 13 bases between the germline ends. This CDR3 has 15 residues. In germline, CDR1 is MNHEY, CDR2 SVGAGI. CDR3 DNA sequence: TGTGCCAGCAGTCCCGACAGGACGCGCACAGATACGCAGTATTTT. Translating gives CASSPDRTRTDTQYF.

The chain links TRBV5-4 to TRBJ1-3; 10 bases line up with TRBD1. Trimming took 0 bases from V and 8 from J; bases not matched to a gene: 8. Germline values: CDR1 SGHNT, CDR2 YYREEE (reference sequence). The CDR3 is 16 amino acids. CDR3: CASSLGPGQGLDTIYF. DNA for the CDR3: TGTGCCAGCAGCTTGGGGCCGGGACAGGGGCTTGACACCATATATTTT.

The chain is built from TRBV4-1 and TRBJ2-1, with D maybe TRBD2 (6 bases). Germline CDR1 is MGHRA and CDR2 is YSYEKL. The germline V and J ends were trimmed by 0 bases and 9 bases, with 15 bases remaining between them. The CDR3 covers 15 residues. This chain's CDR3 is CASSQERLGLGEQFF. Here the CDR3 DNA reads TGCGCCAGCAGCCAAGAACGACTAGGTTTGGGTGAGCAGTTCTTC.

This clone was recorded once. This rearrangement joins TRBV28 to TRBJ1-2; TRBD1 matches 7 bases. This CDR3 has 15 residues. V shed 6 bases, J shed 1 base, and the junction held 8 bases outside the gene matches. In germline, CDR1 is MDHEN, CDR2 SYDVKM. The CDR3 reads CASRPTGEGNYGYTF. The CDR3 region has the DNA TGTGCCAGCAGACCCACAGGGGAGGGTAACTATGGCTACACCTTC.

The chain employs TRBV19 and TRBJ1-5, with 8 bases lining up with TRBD1. Germline assignment: CDR1 LNHDA and CDR2 SQIVND (reference sequence). J gave up 3 bases and V 3 bases, and 4 bases lay outside the gene matches. The CDR3 runs 15 residues. In nucleotides, the CDR3 is TGTGCCAGTAGTATGGGGGACAGGTACAATCAGCCCCAGCATTTT. Translation: CASSMGDRYNQPQHF.

This clone came up a few times. This rearrangement joins TRBV4-1 to TRBJ2-1; TRBD2 matches at 8 bases. Trimming took 4 bases from V and 9 from J; bases not matched to a gene: 11. The CDR3 spans 15 residues. CDR1 is MGHRA and CDR2 is YSYEKL in the germline V gene. CDR3 nucleotide sequence: TGCGCCAGCAGCCGCGGAGCGGGAGAGTGGTTTGAGCAGTTCTTC. It yields the protein CASSRGAGEWFEQFF.

This chain connects TRBV6-6 to TRBJ2-7; no reliable D call. CDR1 is MNHNY, CDR2 SVGAGI, per germline (reference sequence). The ends were cut back, 6 bases at V and 4 bases at J, with 16 bases in the middle. The CDR3 is 14 amino acids. CDR3 DNA: TGTGCCAGCAGCCTCGCCGGATTAGGGTACGAGCAGTACTTC. Translated: CASSLAGLGYEQYF.

The rearrangement links TRBV27 to TRBJ2-1; D tentatively fits TRBD1 or TRBD2 (5 bases each). Looked up from germline, CDR1 is MNHEY and CDR2 is SMNVEV (reference sequence). This CDR3 is built from 16 residues. Trimming cost V 3 bases and J 4 bases, with 16 bases left between them. As DNA, the CDR3 is TGTGCCAGCAGTTTTAGCCGGGGCAGCGGATACAATGAGCAGTTCTTC. Its protein is CASSFSRGSGYNEQFF.

As DNA, the CDR3 is TGTGCCAGCAGGGCCCTCAATGAGCAGTTCTTC. Amino acids: CASRALNEQFF. The chain carries TRBV7-6 and TRBJ2-1, with D unclear. V lost 6 bases and J 6 bases, leaving 6 bases between the germline ends. This CDR3 contains 11 residues. Germline assignment: CDR1 SGHVS and CDR2 FNYEAQ.

The CDR3 sequence is CSAADSAYEQYF. CDR3 DNA sequence: TGCAGCGCCGCCGACAGCGCCTACGAGCAGTACTTC. The rearrangement uses TRBV29-1 and TRBJ2-7, with a possible D match to TRBD1 (5 bases). Germline CDR1 is SQVTM and CDR2 is ANQGSEA. Trimming pared 7 bases from V and 2 bases from J, leaving 12 bases between. The CDR3 sequence is 12 residues long.

The chain joins TRBV5-8 to TRBJ1-1; 8 bases are shared with TRBD1. CDR1 and CDR2 (germline): SGHTS, YDEGEE. V shed 0 bases and J 0 bases; nucleotides not matched to a gene: 4. The CDR3 has 16 amino acids. The CDR3 is CASSLAGDRMNTEAFF. The CDR3, as DNA: TGTGCCAGCAGCTTGGCCGGGGACAGGATGAACACTGAAGCTTTCTTT.

V gene TRBV30 combines with J gene TRBJ1-4; TRBD1 is a possible D gene (5 bases). Trimming took 0 bases from V and 6 from J, leaving 11 bases between them. Germline-derived CDR1 and CDR2 are GTSNPN and SVGIG (reference sequence). This CDR3 spans 14 amino acids. The CDR3 is CAWSVGLQDEKLFF. The CDR3 DNA reads as TGTGCCTGGAGTGTAGGGTTACAGGATGAAAAACTGTTTTTT.

CDR3 in amino acids: CASSQTSGRTYNEQFF. In nucleotides, the CDR3 is TGTGCCAGCTCCCAGACTAGCGGGCGTACCTACAATGAGCAGTTCTTC. This chain links TRBV18 with TRBJ2-1; TRBD2 agrees at 10 bases. Per the germline V gene, CDR1 is KGHSH and CDR2 is LQKENI. V gave up 6 bases and J gave up 2 bases; unmatched junction bases: 7. CDR3 size: 16 residues.